By its share, the clone carrying this T cell receptor (beta chain) is large. Its antigen remains unidentified. These data are taken from a study of T cells in localized non-small cell lung cancer. Germline CDR1 and CDR2: LNHDA and SQIVND (reference sequence). V was shortened by 7 bases and J by 1 base, with 13 bases between the two germline ends. The CDR3 has 14 amino acids. Measured with immunoSEQ multiplex PCR; TCRdb has only the in-frame clones, and not every one. The sample records some 1,100 clones, about a sixth being singletons. Study-wide points: Longer overall survival was seen with higher T cell density measured in blood. Of the top 100 tumor clones, median roughly 53 were in adjacent lung, 25 to 30 among its top 100. It was uninvolved adjacent lung that showed the highest T cell clonality, exceeding tumor.

The chain links TRBV19 to TRBJ1-1; tentatively, D is TRBD1 (5 bases). This TCR derives from a woman aged 40-69 years with stage II lung adenocarcinoma. Material: lung tumor tissue, obtained before any cancer treatment. The CDR3 DNA reads as TGTGCCAGTAAGTGGGGACGGGGGAACACTGAAGCTTTCTTT. Translation gives CASKWGRGNTEAFF.